This is a list of T cell receptor beta chains from one sample in a study of OX40 agonist ivuxolimab in advanced cancers. TCRdb's copy holds only in-frame clones and misses some; the assay was immunoSEQ multiplex PCR. The data hold almost 80,000 clones, with over 75% observed a single time. The material sequenced was CD4+ or CD8+ T cells sorted from blood, taken in a trial of the OX40 agonist ivuxolimab. All receptors derive from an adult with an advanced solid tumor such as melanoma, head and neck, liver or kidney cancer. Both conserved end residues are part of each CDR3. The D gene is left open where the match is weak. Expanded clones are given a class, and other clones once, few, many or no size at all.

TRBD1 TRBJ2-7 15 TRBV4-2 NA TGTGCCAGCAGCCGTACCGGGACAGGCTCCTACGAGCAGTACTTC CASSRTGTGSYEQYF
NA TRBJ1-3 17 TRBV7-2 NA TGTGCCAGCAGCTCCCCGGCGGACGTACGCTCTGGAAACACCATATATTTT CASSSPADVRSGNTIYF
NA TRBJ2-1 14 TRBV11-2 NA TGTGCCAGCAGCCAAGGGGGGACAGTGGGTTTCATGTTCTTC CASSQGGTVGFMFF
TRBD2 TRBJ2-5 15 TRBV28 NA TGTGCCAGCAGTTTACCCACAGCGGGGAGGGGGACCCAGTACTTC CASSLPTAGRGTQYF
NA TRBJ1-4 14 TRBV2 NA TGTGCCAGCAAGATCAGGGGCCCTTCCGAAAAACTGTTTTTT CASKIRGPSEKLFF
TRBD2 TRBJ2-7 16 TRBV7-8 NA TGTGCCAGCAGCCCGGAGCTAGCGGGAGATCCCTACGAGCAGTACTTC CASSPELAGDPYEQYF
TRBD1 TRBJ2-5 14 TRBV7-9 NA TGTGCCAGCAGCGTGACAGGGGGCTTGGAGACCCAGTACTTC CASSVTGGLETQYF
NA TRBJ2-5 15 TRBV5-1 once TGCGCCAGCAGCCTAACCTCCGGGACTTTGGGAACCCAGTACTTC CASSLTSGTLGTQYF
TRBD1 TRBJ2-5 16 TRBV12-5 NA TGTGCTAGTGGTTTGGTAACCGGACAGGGGGGAGAGACCCAGTACTTC CASGLVTGQGGETQYF
TRBD1 TRBJ1-2 17 TRBV29-1 once TGCAGCGTTGGAGGCCCCGGGACAGGGGGTAGTAACTATGGCTACACCTTC CSVGGPGTGGSNYGYTF
TRBD2 TRBJ2-7 18 TRBV7-6 NA TGTGCCAGCAGCTTAATCCGGATTCCCGGACTAGCGATCCACGAGCAGTACTTC CASSLIRIPGLAIHEQYF
TRBD1 TRBJ1-5 16 TRBV19 NA TGTGCCAGTAGTAGCCTCGGGACAGGGGGGAGTCAGCCCCAGCATTTT CASSSLGTGGSQPQHF